These 7 T cell receptor beta chains were sequenced from one sample in a study of T-cell reconstitution after alpha-beta-depleted transplantation in children. Preparing the TCRbeta library involved the use of unique molecular identifiers. TCRdb analysed the PCR reads with MiXCR anew, one entry per CDR3 protein. The data hold approximately 85,000 distinct CDR3 sequences, with 13% to 15% observed a single time. Sequenced material: PBMCs, mostly from graft donor cells, taken 180 days after TCRalphabeta/CD19-depleted stem cell transplant. Source of these receptors: a male patient between 2 and 10 years old who had a stem cell transplant for acute lymphoblastic leukemia, so the T cells may come from the graft donor.

Many counts were recorded for this clonotype. The chain couples TRBV9 to TRBJ2-7; D remains unclear. Deletions cut 0 bases from V and 1 base from J, with 8 bases between. This CDR3 is built from 14 residues. Germline CDR1 reads SGDLS; CDR2 reads YYNGEE. In DNA form, the CDR3 reads TGTGCCAGCAGCGTAGAGGCGGAGTCCTACGAGCAGTACTTC. Translating it yields CASSVEAESYEQYF.

The CDR3 nucleotides are TGCAGTGCCCGGACCGGCAGGGAGACCCAGTACTTC. The encoded protein is CSARTGRETQYF. J is TRBJ2-5 and V is TRBV20-1; no reliable D call. V was cut by 6 bases and J by 5 bases, with 13 bases left in between. CDR1 is DFQATT and CDR2 is SNEGSKA in the germline V gene (reference sequence). The CDR3 is 12 amino acids.

This clonotype is classed as medium-sized. The chain recombines TRBV6-2 or TRBV6-3 with TRBJ1-1; D might be TRBD1 (5 bases). This CDR3 is built from 14 residues. The germline CDR1 and CDR2 sequences are MNHEY and SVGEGT. The V end was cut by 5 bases, the J end by 1 base, with 11 bases between. CDR3 sequence reads: CASSRGLENTEAFF. The CDR3 DNA follows: TGTGCCAGCAGTCGGGGGTTAGAGAACACTGAAGCTTTCTTT.

This clonotype was detected only a few times. This chain connects TRBV14 to TRBJ1-3; D is possibly TRBD1 (5 bases). CDR1 and CDR2 from the germline V gene are SGHDN and FVKESK. The CDR3 has 16 residues. V gave up 4 bases and J gave up 0 bases, with 13 bases separating them. The CDR3 loop is CASSPHNRFSGNTIYF. CDR3 in DNA: TGTGCCAGCAGCCCACACAACAGGTTCTCTGGAAACACCATATATTTT.

This clonotype was seen at least ten times. The chain is built from TRBV7-2 and TRBJ1-2, with no clear D. Germline V gene sequence: CDR1 SGHTA, CDR2 FQGNSA. V lost 1 base, J lost 6 bases, and 12 bases lay in between. This CDR3 has 14 residues. CDR3 coding DNA: TGTGCCAGCAGCTTAGTGGGAGGTGGGGATGGCTACACCTTC. Translation gives CASSLVGGGDGYTF.

This clonotype occurred many times. This chain uses TRBV29-1 with TRBJ2-7; D may be TRBD2 (5 bases). This CDR3 spans 13 amino acids. The V end lost 3 bases, the J end lost 6 bases, and 15 bases lay between the germline ends. CDR1 is SQVTM and CDR2 is ANQGSEA in the germline V gene. The CDR3 loop is CSVEISGSGEQYF. The CDR3, as DNA: TGCAGCGTTGAGATTTCGGGGTCGGGCGAGCAGTACTTC.

This clonotype came up a few times. This chain joins TRBV5-4 and TRBJ2-4, with 12 positions matching TRBD1. Looked up from germline, CDR1 is SGHNT and CDR2 is YYREEE (reference sequence). CDR3 length equals 17 residues. V was pared by 4 bases and J by 7 bases, with 12 bases of the junction left unmatched. In DNA, the CDR3 is TGTGCCAGCAGCCCTCTCCGGGACAGGGGGCTCGGGAACATTCAGTACTTC. It is translated as CASSPLRDRGLGNIQYF.